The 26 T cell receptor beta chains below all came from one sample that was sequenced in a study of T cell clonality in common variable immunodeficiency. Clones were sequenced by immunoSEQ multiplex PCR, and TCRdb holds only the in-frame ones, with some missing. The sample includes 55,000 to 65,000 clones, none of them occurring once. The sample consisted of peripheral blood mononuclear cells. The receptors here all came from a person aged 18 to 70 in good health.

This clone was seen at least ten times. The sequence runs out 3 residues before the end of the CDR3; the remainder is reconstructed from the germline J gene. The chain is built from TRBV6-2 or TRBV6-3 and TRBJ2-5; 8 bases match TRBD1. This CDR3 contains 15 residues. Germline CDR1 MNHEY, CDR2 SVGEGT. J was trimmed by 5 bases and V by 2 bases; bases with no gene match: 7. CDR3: CASSYGVRGRETQYF. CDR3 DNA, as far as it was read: TGTGCCAGCAGTTACGGAGTCAGGGGGCGGGAGACC.

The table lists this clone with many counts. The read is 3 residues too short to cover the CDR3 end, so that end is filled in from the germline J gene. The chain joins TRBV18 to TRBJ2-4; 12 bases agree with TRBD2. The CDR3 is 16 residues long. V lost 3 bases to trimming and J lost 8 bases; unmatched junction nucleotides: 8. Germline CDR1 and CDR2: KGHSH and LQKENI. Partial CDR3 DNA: TGTGCCAGCTCACCCGGGACTAGCGGGCCAGAGGACATT. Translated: CASSPGTSGPEDI. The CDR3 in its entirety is CASSPGTSGPEDIQYF. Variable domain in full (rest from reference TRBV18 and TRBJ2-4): NAGVMQNPRHLVRRRGQEARLRCSPMKGHSHVYWYRQLPEEGLKFMVYLQKENIIDESGMPKERFSAEFPKEGPSILRIQQVVRGDSAAYFCASSPGTSGPEDIQYFGAGTRLSVL.

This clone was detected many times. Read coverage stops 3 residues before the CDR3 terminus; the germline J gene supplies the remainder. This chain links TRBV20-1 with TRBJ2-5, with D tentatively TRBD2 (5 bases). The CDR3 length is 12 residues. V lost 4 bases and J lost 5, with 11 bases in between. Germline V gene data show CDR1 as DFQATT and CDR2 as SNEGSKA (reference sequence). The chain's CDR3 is CSAKDSGETQYF. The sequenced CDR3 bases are TGCAGTGCTAAGGACTCCGGGGAGACC.

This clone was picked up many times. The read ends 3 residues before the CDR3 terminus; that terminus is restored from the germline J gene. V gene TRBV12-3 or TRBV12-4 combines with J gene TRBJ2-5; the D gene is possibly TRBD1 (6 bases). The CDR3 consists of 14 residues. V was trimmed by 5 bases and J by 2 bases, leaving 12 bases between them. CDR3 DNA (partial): TGTGCCAGCAGTCCCGGACAGCAACAAGAGACC. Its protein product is CASSPGQQQET. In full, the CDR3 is CASSPGQQQETQYF.

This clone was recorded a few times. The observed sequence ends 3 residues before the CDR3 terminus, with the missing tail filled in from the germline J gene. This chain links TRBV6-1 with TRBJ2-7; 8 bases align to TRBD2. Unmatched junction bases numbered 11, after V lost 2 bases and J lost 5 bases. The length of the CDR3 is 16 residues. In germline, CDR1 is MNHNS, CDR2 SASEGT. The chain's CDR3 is CASSELSGSAEDEQYF. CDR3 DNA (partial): TGTGCCAGCAGTGAACTGAGCGGGAGTGCCGAAGACGAG.

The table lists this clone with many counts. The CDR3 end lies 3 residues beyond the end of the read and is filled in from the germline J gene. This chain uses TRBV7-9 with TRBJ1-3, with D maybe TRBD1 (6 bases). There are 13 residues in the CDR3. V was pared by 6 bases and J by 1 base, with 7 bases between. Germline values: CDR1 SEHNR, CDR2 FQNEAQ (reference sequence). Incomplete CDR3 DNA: TGTGCCAGCAGGAGGGGGTCTGGAAACACC. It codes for CASRRGSGNT. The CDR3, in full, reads CASRRGSGNTIYF.

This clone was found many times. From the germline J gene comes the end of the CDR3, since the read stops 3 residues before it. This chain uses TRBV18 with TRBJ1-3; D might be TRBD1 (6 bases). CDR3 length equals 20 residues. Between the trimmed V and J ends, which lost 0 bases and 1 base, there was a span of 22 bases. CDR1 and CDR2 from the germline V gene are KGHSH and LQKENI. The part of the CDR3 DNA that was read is TGTGCCAGCTCACCACCGGGTCAGGGGATCGGCTTGGGTTCTGGAAACACC. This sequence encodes CASSPPGQGIGLGSGNT. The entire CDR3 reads CASSPPGQGIGLGSGNTIYF.

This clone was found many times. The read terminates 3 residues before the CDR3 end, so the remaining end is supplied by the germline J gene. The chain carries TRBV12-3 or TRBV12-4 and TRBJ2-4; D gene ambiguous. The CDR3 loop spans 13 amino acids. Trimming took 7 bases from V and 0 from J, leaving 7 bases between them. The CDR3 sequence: CASTSEAKNIQYF. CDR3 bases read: TGTGCCAGCACCAGCGAAGCCAAAAACATT.

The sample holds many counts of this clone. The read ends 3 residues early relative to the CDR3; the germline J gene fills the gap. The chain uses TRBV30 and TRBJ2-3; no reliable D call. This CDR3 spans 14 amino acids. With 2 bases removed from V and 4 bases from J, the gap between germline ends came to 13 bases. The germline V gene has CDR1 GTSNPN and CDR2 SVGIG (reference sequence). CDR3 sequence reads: CAWSRKGSADTQYF. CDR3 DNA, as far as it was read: TGTGCCTGGAGTCGTAAAGGCAGTGCAGATACG.

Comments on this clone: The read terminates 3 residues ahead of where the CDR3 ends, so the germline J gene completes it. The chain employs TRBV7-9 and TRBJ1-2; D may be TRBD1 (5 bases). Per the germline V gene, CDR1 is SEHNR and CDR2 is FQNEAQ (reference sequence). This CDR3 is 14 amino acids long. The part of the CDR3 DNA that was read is TGTGCCAGCAGCTTGGGGACTAGCGGGCAACTC. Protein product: CASSLGTSGQL. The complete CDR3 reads CASSLGTSGQLYTF.

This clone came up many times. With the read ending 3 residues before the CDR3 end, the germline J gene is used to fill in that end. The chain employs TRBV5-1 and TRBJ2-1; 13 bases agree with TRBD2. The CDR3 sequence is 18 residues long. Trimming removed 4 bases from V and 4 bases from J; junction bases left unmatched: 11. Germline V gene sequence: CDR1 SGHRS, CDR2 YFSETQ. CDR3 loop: CASSKKLAGGGGYNEQFF. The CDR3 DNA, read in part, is TGCGCCAGCAGCAAAAAACTAGCGGGAGGGGGTGGTTACAATGAG. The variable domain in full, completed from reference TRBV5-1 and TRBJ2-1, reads KAGVTQTPRYLIKTRGQQVTLSCSPISGHRSVSWYQQTPGQGLQFLFEYFSETQRNKGNFPGRFSGRQFSNSRSEMNVSTLELGDSALYLCASSKKLAGGGGYNEQFFGPGTRLTVL.

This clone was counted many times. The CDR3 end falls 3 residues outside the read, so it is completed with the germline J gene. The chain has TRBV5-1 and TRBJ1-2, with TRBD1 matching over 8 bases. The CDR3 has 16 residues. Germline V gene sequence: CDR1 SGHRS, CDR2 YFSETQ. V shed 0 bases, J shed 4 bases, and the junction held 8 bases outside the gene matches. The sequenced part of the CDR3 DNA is TGCGCCAGCAGCTTGGCAGCAGGACAGGGCATCTATGGC. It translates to CASSLAAGQGIYG. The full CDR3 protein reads CASSLAAGQGIYGYTF.

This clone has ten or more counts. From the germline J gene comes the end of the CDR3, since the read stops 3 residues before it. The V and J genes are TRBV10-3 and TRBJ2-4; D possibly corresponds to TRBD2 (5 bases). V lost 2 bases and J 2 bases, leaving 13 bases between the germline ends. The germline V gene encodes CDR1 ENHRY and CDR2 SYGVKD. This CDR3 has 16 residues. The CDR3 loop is CAISETAGIPKNIQYF. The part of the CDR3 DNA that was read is TGTGCCATCAGTGAGACGGCGGGTATTCCCAAAAACATT.

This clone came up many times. CDR3 region: CASSQDPSDGSNEQYF. The sequenced part of the CDR3 DNA is TGCGCCAGCAGCCAAGATCCGTCCGACGGGTCCAACGAG. The chain is built from TRBV4-1 and TRBJ2-7; D gene uncertain. The CDR3 goes on 3 residues after the read ends, and that part is filled in from the germline J gene. CDR3 length: 16 amino acids. The V gene lost 0 bases and the J gene lost 5 bases, with 17 bases spanning the gap. Germline CDR1 reads MGHRA; CDR2 reads YSYEKL.

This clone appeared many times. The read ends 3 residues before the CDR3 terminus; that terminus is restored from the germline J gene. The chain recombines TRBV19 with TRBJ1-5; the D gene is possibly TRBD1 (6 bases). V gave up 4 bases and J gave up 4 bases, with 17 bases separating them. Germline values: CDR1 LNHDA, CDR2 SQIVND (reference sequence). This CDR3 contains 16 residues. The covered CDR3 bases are TGTGCCAGTAGTAGCCCCGGGACAACTCCAAATCAGCCC. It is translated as CASSSPGTTPNQP. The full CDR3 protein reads CASSSPGTTPNQPQHF.

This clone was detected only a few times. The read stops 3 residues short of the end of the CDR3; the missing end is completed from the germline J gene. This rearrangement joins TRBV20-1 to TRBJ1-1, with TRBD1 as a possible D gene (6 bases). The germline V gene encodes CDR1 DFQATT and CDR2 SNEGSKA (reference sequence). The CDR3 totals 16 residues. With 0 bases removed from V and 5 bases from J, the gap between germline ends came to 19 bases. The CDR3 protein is CSARDRPYREVTEAFF. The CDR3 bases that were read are TGCAGTGCTAGAGATAGGCCGTACAGGGAGGTAACTGAA.

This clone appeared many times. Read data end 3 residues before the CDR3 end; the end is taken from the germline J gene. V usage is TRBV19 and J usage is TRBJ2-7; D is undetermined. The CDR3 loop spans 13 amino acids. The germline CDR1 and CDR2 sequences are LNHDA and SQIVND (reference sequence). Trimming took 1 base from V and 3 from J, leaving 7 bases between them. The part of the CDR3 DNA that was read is TGTGCCAGTAGTATAGCGTTAGACTACGAG. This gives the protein CASSIALDYE. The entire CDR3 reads CASSIALDYEQYF.

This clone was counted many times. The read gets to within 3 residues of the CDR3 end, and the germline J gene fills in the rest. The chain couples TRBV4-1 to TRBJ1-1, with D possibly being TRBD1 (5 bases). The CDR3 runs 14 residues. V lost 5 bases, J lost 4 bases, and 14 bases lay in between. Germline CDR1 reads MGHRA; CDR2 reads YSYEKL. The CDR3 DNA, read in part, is TGCGCCAGCAGCTCCCCTGGGGGGGGCACTGAA. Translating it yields CASSSPGGGTE. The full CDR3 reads CASSSPGGGTEAFF.

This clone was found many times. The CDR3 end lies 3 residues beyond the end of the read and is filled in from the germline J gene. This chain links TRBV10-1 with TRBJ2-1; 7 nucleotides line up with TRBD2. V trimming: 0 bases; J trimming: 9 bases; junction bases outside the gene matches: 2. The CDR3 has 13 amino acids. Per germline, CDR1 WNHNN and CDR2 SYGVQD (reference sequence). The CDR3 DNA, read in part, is TGCGCCAGCAGTGAGTCGGGGGGGGGTGAG. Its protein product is CASSESGGGE. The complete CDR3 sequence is CASSESGGGEQFF.

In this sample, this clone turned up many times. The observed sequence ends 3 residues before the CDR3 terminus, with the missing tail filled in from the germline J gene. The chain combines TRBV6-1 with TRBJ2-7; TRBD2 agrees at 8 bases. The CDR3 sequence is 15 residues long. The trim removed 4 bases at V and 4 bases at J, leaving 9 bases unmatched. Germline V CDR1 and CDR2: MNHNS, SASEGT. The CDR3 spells CASSGEAGGSYEQYF. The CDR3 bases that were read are TGTGCCAGCAGTGGGGAGGCGGGAGGTTCGTACGAG.

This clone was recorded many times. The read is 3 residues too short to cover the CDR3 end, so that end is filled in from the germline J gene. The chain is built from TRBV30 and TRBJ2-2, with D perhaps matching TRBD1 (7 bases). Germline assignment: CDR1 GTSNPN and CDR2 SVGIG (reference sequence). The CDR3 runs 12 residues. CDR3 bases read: TGTGCCTGGAGTGGACAGGGACTTTCG. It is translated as CAWSGQGLS. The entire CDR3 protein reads CAWSGQGLSLFF.

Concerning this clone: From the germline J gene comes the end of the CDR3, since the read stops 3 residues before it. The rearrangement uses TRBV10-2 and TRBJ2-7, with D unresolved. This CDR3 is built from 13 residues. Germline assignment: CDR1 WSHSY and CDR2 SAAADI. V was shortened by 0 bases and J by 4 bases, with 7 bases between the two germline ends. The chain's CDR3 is CASSESGSYEQYF. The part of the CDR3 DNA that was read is TGCGCCAGCAGTGAGTCAGGGTCTTACGAG.

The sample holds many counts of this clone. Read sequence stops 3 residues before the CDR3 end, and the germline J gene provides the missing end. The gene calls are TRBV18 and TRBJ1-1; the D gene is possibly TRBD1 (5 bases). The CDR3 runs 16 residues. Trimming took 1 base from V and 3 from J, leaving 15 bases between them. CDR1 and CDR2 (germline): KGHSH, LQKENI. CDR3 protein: CASSPRGRGDDTEAFF. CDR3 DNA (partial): TGTGCCAGCTCACCACGGGGAAGGGGAGACGACACTGAA.

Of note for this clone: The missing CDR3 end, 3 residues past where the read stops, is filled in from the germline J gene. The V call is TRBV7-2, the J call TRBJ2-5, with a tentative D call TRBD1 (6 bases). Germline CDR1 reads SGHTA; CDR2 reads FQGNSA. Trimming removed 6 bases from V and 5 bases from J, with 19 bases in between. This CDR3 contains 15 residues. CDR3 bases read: TGTGCCAGCAGAGCCACAAAACAGGGTCCCGAGACC. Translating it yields CASRATKQGPET. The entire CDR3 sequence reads CASRATKQGPETQYF.

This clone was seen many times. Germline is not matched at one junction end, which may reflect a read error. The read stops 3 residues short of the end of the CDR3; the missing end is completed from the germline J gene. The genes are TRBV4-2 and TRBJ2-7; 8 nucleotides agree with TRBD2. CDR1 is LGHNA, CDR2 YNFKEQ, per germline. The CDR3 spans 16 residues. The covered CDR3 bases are TGCGCCAGCAGCCAAGAGCGGGCGGGAGGCACCTACGAG. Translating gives CASSQERAGGTYE. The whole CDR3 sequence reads CASSQERAGGTYEQYF.

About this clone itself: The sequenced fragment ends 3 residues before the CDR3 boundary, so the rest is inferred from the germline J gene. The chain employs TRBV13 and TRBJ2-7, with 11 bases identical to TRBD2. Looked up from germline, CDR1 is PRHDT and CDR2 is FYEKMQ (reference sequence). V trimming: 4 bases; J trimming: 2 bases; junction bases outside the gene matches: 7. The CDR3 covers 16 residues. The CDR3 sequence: CASSSVISGRAYEQYF. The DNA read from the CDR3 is TGTGCCAGCAGCTCTGTGATTAGCGGGAGGGCCTACGAG.